A single TCR beta chain is shown here with its context. Its target is unknown. The data were obtained in a study of vaccination and CD4 T cells after COVID-19. Study-level background: Ranging from 14 to 241, the interval between dose two and post-vaccine sampling had a median of about 76 days.

Time point denoted: late sampling 161 to 241 days after vaccination in three convalescent patients. Treatment defined: approximately nine-day PBMC culture with coronavirus spike peptide pools or control peptides (ViraFEST assay). Once peptide pools had expanded antigen-specific T cells, ViraFEST sequenced TCRs. Germline assignment: CDR1 SGHTA and CDR2 FQGNSA. This CDR3 contains 15 residues. V dropped 5 bases and J dropped 8 bases, with 19 bases sitting between them. Sequenced with the Oncomine TCR Beta short-read assay was DNA taken from cultured CD4+ T cells. TCRdb processed the PCR reads anew with MiXCR; each CDR3 protein has one entry. The top ten clones hold over 5% of a sample with approximately 23,000 distinct CDR3 sequences, 41% of them seen once. Study observations and caveats: SARS-CoV-2-reactive clonotypes showed a nonsignificant median rise from roughly 21 to 40.

The chain recombines TRBV7-2 with TRBJ2-1, with TRBD2 as a possible D gene (5 bases). Here the sequenced sample was CD4+ T cells from blood, cultured in vitro, taken about 7 months after SARS-CoV-2 vaccination. The origin of this receptor is a human donor who had recovered from COVID-19. CDR3 coding DNA: TGTGCCAGCAGCCCAGGTCCCGGGATCCCTCATGAGCAGTTCTTC. It yields the protein CASSPGPGIPHEQFF.